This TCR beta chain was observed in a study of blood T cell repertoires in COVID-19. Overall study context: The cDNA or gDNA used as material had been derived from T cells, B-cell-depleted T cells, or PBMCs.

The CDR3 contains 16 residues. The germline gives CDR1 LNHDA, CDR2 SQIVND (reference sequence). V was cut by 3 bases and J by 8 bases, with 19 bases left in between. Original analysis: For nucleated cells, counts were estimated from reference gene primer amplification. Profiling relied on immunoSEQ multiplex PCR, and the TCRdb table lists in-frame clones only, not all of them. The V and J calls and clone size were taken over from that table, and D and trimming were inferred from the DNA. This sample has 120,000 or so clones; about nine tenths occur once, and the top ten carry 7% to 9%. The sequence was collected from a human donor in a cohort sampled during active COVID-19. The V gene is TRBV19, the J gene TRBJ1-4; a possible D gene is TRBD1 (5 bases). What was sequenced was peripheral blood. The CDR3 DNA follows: TGTGCCAGTAGTATTGACATGACAGCTCCCAGGGAAAAACTGTTTTTT. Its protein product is CASSIDMTAPREKLFF.